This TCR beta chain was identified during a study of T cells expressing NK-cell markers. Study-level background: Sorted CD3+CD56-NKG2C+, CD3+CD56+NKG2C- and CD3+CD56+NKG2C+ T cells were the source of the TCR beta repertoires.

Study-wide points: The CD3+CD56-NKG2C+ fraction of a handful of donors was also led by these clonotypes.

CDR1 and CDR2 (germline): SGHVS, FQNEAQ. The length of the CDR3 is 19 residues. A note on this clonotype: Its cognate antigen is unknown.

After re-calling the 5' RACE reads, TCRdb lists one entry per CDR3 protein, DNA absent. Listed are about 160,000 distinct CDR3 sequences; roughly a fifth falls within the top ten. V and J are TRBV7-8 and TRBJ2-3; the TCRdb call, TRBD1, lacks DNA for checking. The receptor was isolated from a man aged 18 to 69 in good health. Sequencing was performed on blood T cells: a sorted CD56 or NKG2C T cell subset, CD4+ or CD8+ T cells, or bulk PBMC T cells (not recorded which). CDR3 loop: CASSPDGRGYSFGTDTQYF.